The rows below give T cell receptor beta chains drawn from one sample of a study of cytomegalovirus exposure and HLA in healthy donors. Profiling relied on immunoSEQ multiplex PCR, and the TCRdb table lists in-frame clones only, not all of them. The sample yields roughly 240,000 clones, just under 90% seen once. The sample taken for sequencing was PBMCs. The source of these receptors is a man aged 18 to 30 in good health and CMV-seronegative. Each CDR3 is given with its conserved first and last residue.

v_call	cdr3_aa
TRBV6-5	CASTPAGDQPQHF
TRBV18	CASSPRTSGSEQFF
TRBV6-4	CATSEEHTQYF
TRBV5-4	CATRWTSGRAGYTGELFF
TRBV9	CASSEEGRRTDTQYF
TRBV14	CASSQLAGGRYEQYF
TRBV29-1	CSVSRGGEVYGYTF
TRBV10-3	CAIRESGTGGYEQYF
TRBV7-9	CASSSQGSQTEAFF
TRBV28	CASSFRLAGGRVETQYF
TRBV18	CASSPGETNTGELFF
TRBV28	CASERGTTYEQYF
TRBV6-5	CASSPLAGIRYEQYF
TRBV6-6	CASSSLAGNNEQFF
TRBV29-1	CSVGLRATDTQYF
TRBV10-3	CAISTQVSGTGELFF
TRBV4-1	CASSLAGLVETNEQFF
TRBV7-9	CASSPIVRETQYF
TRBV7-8	CASSLMLVSSYEQYF
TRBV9	CASSRTGLASNEQFF
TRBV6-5	CASSYSIATEAFF
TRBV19	CASSLRQESSGNTIYF
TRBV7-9	CASSLAGGIEQYF
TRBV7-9	CASSLDLDSEQYF
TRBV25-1	CASSESTGGYTF
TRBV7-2	CASSSYSGGLNTGELFF
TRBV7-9	CASSPKPGNYGYTF
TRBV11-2	CASSSPSLNSYEQYF
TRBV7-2	CASSFHRDLAEAFF
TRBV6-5	CASSYSSGSPQETQYF
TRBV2	CASRSAGEADTQYF
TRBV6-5	CASSYPNQETQYF
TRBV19	CASSIGGTGFYEQYF
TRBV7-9	CASSYPRGGEPGSSYEQYF
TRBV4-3	CASSQRTGAEQYF
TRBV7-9	CASSLGARGTEAFF
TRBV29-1	CSAEKSGQGSMNTEAFF
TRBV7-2	CASLSGRAGETQYF
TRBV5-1	CASSFINLNTGELFF
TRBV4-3	CASSQKPSGSGYNEQFF
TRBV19	CASSIVGLAYEQYF
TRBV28	CASSSPGGGTGNTIYF
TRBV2	CASTGGVRRSGYTF
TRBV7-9	CASSFTSDTQYF
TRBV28	CASSTGSVITEAFF
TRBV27	CASSAFPGTGNTDTQYF
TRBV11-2	CASTRQTDTQYF
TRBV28	CASSSRSGPQHF
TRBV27	CASSYTGGGSPLHF
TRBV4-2	CASSLGIADHLETQYF
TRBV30	CAYNIPGSPADTQYF
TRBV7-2	CASSLTREETQYF
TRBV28	CASFPGQGLLTYEQYF
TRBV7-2	CASSLDSTGFYEQYF